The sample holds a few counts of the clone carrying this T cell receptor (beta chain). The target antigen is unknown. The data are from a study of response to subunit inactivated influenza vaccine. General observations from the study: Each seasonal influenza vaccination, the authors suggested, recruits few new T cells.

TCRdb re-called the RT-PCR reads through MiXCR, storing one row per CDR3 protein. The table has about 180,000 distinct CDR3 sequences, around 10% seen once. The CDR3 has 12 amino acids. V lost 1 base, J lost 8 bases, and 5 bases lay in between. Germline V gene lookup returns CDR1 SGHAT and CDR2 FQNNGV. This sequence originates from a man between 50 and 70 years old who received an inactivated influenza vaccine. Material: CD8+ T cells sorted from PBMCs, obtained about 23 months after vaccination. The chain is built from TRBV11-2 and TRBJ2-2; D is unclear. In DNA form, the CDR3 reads TGTGCCAGCAGCTTAGTCGAGGGGGAGCTGTTTTTT. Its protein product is CASSLVEGELFF.